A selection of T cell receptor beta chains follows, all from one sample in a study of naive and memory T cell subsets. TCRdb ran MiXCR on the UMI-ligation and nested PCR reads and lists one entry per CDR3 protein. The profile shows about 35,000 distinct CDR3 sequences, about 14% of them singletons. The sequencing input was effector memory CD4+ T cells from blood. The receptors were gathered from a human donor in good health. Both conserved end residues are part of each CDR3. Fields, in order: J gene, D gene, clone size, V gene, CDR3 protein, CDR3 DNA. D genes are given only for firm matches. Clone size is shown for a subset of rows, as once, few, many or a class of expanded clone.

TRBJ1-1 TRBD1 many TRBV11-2 CASSDTQGTEAFF TGTGCCAGCAGCGACACACAGGGGACTGAAGCTTTCTTT
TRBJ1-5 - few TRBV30 CAWSVSMGSISNQPQHF TGTGCCTGGAGTGTATCCATGGGGAGTATCAGCAATCAGCCCCAGCATTTT
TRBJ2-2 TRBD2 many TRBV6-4 CASSVAGMSTGELFF TGTGCCAGCAGCGTAGCGGGAATGAGTACCGGGGAGCTGTTTTTT
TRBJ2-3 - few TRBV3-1 CASSQRGHTDTQYF TGTGCCAGCAGCCAACGCGGCCACACAGATACGCAGTATTTT
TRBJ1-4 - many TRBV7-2 CASSRIAATNEKLFF TGTGCCAGCAGCCGTATCGCGGCAACTAATGAAAAACTGTTTTTT
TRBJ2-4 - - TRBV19 CASSPTGELAKNIQYF TGTGCCAGCAGTCCAACCGGGGAACTAGCCAAAAACATTCAGTACTTC
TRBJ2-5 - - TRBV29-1 CSVEEDSLF TGCAGCGTTGAAGAGGACAGTTTATTC
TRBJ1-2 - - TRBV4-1 CASKATLLGRGYTF TGCGCCAGCAAGGCGACCCTCCTCGGACGTGGCTACACCTTC
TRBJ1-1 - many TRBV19 CASQGPSNTEAFF TGTGCCAGTCAAGGACCGTCGAACACTGAAGCTTTCTTT
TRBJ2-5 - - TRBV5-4 CASSLAFGGAQYF TGTGCCAGCAGCTTGGCTTTTGGAGGGGCCCAGTACTTC
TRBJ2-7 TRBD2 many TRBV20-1 CKPTHATSGRDYEQYF TGCAAACCCACTCATGCGACTAGCGGGAGGGACTACGAGCAGTACTTC
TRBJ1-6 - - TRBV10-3 CAIRPDGNNSPLHF TGTGCCATCAGACCTGACGGAAATAATTCACCCCTCCACTTT
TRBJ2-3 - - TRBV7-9 CASSLFAADTQYF TGTGCCAGCAGCTTATTCGCGGCAGATACGCAGTATTTT
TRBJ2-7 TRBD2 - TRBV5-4 CASSRLGTSGRESYEQYF TGTGCCAGCAGCAGACTTGGGACTAGCGGGAGGGAATCCTACGAGCAGTACTTC
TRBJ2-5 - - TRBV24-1 CATSDGGAAARAETQYF TGTGCCACCAGTGACGGAGGAGCGGCAGCACGGGCCGAGACCCAGTACTTC
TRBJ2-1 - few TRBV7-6 CASSQGEGQRAYNEQFF TGTGCCAGCAGCCAAGGGGAAGGGCAGCGGGCCTACAATGAGCAGTTCTTC
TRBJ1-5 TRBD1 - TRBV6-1 CASRLSGGSNQPQHF TGTGCCAGCAGACTATCAGGGGGGAGCAATCAGCCCCAGCATTTT
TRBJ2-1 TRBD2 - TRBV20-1 CSARDTGTSGGEQFF TGCAGTGCTAGAGACACCGGGACTAGCGGTGGTGAGCAGTTCTTC
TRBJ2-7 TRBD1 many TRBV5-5 CASSSLGLQGAEQYF TGTGCCAGCAGCTCATTGGGATTACAGGGGGCCGAGCAGTACTTC
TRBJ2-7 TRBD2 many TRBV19 CASSILAGTYEQYF TGTGCCAGTAGTATACTAGCGGGAACCTACGAGCAGTACTTC
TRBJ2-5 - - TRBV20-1 CSATPTRGETQYF TGCAGTGCTACCCCGACTAGGGGGGAGACCCAGTACTTC
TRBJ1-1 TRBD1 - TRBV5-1 CASSLRGTVSSNTEAFF TGCGCCAGCAGCTTGAGGGGGACAGTAAGTTCGAACACTGAAGCTTTCTTT
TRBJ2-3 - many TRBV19 CASSMARITDTQYF TGTGCCAGTAGTATGGCTAGAATAACAGATACGCAGTATTTT
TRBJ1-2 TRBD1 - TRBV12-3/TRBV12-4 CASSSPGTVNYGYTF TGTGCCAGCAGCTCACCAGGGACAGTCAACTATGGCTACACCTTC
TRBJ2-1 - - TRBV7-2 CASSQTRTEKNEQFF TGTGCCAGCAGCCAGACACGGACAGAGAAAAATGAGCAGTTCTTC
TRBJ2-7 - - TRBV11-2 CASSPGSSYEQYF TGTGCCAGCAGCCCTGGAAGCTCCTACGAGCAGTACTTC
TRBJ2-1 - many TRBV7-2 CASSLVKRISYNEQFF TGTGCCAGCAGCTTAGTAAAGAGGATCTCCTACAATGAGCAGTTCTTC
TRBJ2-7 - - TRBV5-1 CASMLGADTYEQYF TGCGCCAGCATGCTCGGGGCAGACACATACGAGCAGTACTTC
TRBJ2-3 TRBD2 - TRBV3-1 CASSQGRLAGDHRRADTQYF TGTGCCAGCAGCCAAGGGAGACTAGCGGGAGACCATAGAAGGGCAGATACGCAGTATTTT
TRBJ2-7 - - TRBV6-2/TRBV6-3 CASSYTYYEQYF TGTGCCAGCAGTTACACCTATTACGAGCAGTACTTC
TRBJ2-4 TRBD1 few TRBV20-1 CSARGRTGENIQYF TGCAGTGCTAGAGGGAGAACAGGGGAAAACATTCAGTACTTC
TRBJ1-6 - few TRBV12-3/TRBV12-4 CASSLEGDNSPLHF TGTGCCAGCAGTTTGGAGGGAGATAATTCACCCCTCCACTTT
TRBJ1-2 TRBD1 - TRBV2 CASSEIQGADGYTF TGTGCCAGCAGTGAAATCCAGGGGGCGGATGGCTACACCTTC
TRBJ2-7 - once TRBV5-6 CASKRQASYEQYF TGTGCCAGCAAGAGACAGGCCTCCTACGAGCAGTACTTC
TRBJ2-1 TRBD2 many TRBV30 CAWRLGTSFGGNEQFF TGTGCCTGGAGACTGGGGACTAGCTTCGGTGGCAATGAGCAGTTCTTC
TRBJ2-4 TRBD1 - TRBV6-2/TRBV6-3 CASRTGQSIQYF TGTGCCAGCAGAACGGGACAGTCGATTCAGTACTTC
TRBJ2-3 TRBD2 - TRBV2 CASILSGRGKDTQYF TGTGCCAGCATACTAAGCGGGAGGGGTAAAGATACGCAGTATTTT
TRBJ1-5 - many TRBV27 CASSKYDGQYSNQPQHF TGTGCCAGCAGTAAATACGACGGACAGTATAGCAATCAGCCCCAGCATTTT
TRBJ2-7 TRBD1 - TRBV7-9 CASSWGQSYEQYF TGTGCCAGCAGTTGGGGACAGTCCTACGAGCAGTACTTC
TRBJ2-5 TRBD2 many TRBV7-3 CASSLRAAGAGETQYF TGTGCCAGCAGCTTACGCGCAGCGGGAGCGGGGGAGACCCAGTACTTC
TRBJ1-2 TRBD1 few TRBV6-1 CASSGGTGAYHGYTF TGTGCCAGCAGTGGAGGGACAGGGGCCTACCATGGCTACACCTTC
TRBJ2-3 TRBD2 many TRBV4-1 CASSHSGTNTDTQYF TGCGCCAGCAGCCACTCCGGGACTAACACAGATACGCAGTATTTT
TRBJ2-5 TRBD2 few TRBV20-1 CSASRVAGLQETQYF TGCAGTGCTAGCCGAGTAGCGGGTCTCCAAGAGACCCAGTACTTC
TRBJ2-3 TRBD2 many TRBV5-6 CASSPEAGVTVDTQYF TGTGCCAGCAGCCCTGAGGCGGGAGTGACAGTAGATACGCAGTATTTT
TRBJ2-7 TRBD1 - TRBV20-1 CSARERLGGTYEQYF TGCAGTGCTAGGGAACGTTTAGGGGGCACCTACGAGCAGTACTTC
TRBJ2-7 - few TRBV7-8 CASSARTVLYEQYF TGTGCCAGCAGCGCCAGGACAGTCCTCTACGAGCAGTACTTC
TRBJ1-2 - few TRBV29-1 CSVGDIDYTF TGCAGCGTTGGAGACATTGACTACACCTTC